The clone carrying this TCR beta chain was counted a single time. Single viable CD3+CD4+CD8-CD45RO+ cells were sorted as the memory CD4+ T cells. Clones were sequenced by immunoSEQ multiplex PCR, and TCRdb holds only the in-frame ones, with some missing. Among under 75,000 clones listed, 80% were seen once. The record originates from a study of memory CD4+ T cells and cytomegalovirus serostatus. In the study overall: Of the healthy Belgian adults, fewer than 10 were CMV seropositive and more than 20 seronegative.

The sample comprised memory CD4+ T cells from blood. The TCR comes from an adult in good health and CMV-seronegative. Some clones in this sample may be carry-over from other donors' samples.

The CDR3 DNA reads as TGTGCCAGCAGCGACACAGGTTTTTGGATGAACACTGAAGCTTTCTTT. Protein product: CASSDTGFWMNTEAFF. The V call is TRBV11-2, the J call TRBJ1-1; tentatively, D is TRBD1 (5 bases). Trimming took 5 bases from V and 0 from J, leaving 16 bases between them. Germline V lookup: CDR1 SGHAT, CDR2 FQNNGV. The length of the CDR3 is 16 residues.